These 5 T cell receptor beta chains came from one sample sequenced in a study of OX40 agonist ivuxolimab in advanced cancers. TCRdb's copy holds only in-frame clones and misses some; the assay was immunoSEQ multiplex PCR. The sample records approximately 87,000 clones, roughly 88% being singletons. The starting material was CD4+ or CD8+ T cells sorted from blood, obtained in a trial of the OX40 agonist ivuxolimab. The receptors here all came from an adult with an advanced solid tumor such as melanoma, head and neck, liver or kidney cancer.

V usage is TRBV18 and J usage is TRBJ2-1, with unresolved D. V was pared by 4 bases and J by 7 bases, with 20 bases between. The CDR3 sequence is 16 residues long. Germline values: CDR1 KGHSH, CDR2 LQKENI. This chain's CDR3 is CASSLPVGRMGNEQFF. CDR3 coding DNA: TGTGCCAGCTCACTCCCGGTTGGACGCATGGGAAATGAGCAGTTCTTC.

The V gene is TRBV18, the J gene TRBJ1-5, with D perhaps TRBD1 (5 bases). V dropped 5 bases and J dropped 2 bases, with 10 bases sitting between them. Germline CDR1 is KGHSH and CDR2 is LQKENI. The CDR3 runs to 14 residues. DNA of the CDR3: TGTGCCAGCTCAGAGACAGACGGCAATCAGCCCCAGCATTTT. Protein sequence: CASSETDGNQPQHF.

CDR3 bases: TGCGCCAGCAAACCGGGACACCCCTCCTACGAGCAGTACTTC. Amino acids: CASKPGHPSYEQYF. The chain uses TRBV10-1 and TRBJ2-7, with D tentatively TRBD1 (6 bases). V was pared by 7 bases and J by 0 bases, with 13 bases between. Germline values: CDR1 WNHNN, CDR2 SYGVQD (reference sequence). The CDR3 is 14 residues long.

The chain carries TRBV6-4 and TRBJ2-6, with 10 bases that match TRBD1. The germline gives CDR1 MRHNA, CDR2 SNTAGT. The CDR3 is made up of 19 amino acids. J lost 0 bases, V lost 0 bases, and 5 bases had no gene match. CDR3 bases: TGTGCCAGCAGTGACTCGATGTGGACAGGGGGCTCTGGGGCCAACGTCCTGACTTTC. It translates to CASSDSMWTGGSGANVLTF.

The rearrangement links TRBV18 to TRBJ2-7; D unclear. V dropped 4 bases and J dropped 7 bases, with 11 bases sitting between them. The CDR3 is 12 amino acids. The germline V gene encodes CDR1 KGHSH and CDR2 LQKENI. The CDR3 bases are TGTGCCAGCTCACAGGGCTTAAGTGAGCAGTACTTC. It yields the protein CASSQGLSEQYF.